This TCR beta chain was identified during a study of radiotherapy plus CTLA-4 blockade in lung cancer. The wider study: Among patients, roughly 18% showed objective responses, and approximately 30% had disease control. Study-level findings and limits: Early blood T cell clone dynamics reportedly forecast response best, with interferon-beta. TCR clones from tumors expanded in blood after radiotherapy plus ipilimumab.

A few counts support this clone. Its antigen is unknown. This CDR3 is 14 amino acids long. Per germline, CDR1 SNHLY and CDR2 FYNNEI. The junction had 6 bases not matched to a gene; V was cut back by 6 bases and J by 8 bases. TCRdb's copy holds only in-frame clones and misses some; the assay was immunoSEQ multiplex PCR. The sample consists of tens of thousands of clones, 70% to 90% of them appearing once. Chemo-refractory metastatic non-small-cell lung cancer patients received focal radiation with ipilimumab CTLA-4 blockade. V usage is TRBV2 and J usage is TRBJ2-4, with 11 bases identical to TRBD2. The TCR was taken from a human donor with non-small cell lung cancer who had a partial response to radiotherapy plus ipilimumab. The sample consisted of peripheral blood, taken from a patient treated with radiotherapy plus ipilimumab. This chain's CDR3 is CASRITSGGHIQYF. In DNA form, the CDR3 reads TGTGCCAGCAGAATAACTAGCGGGGGACACATTCAGTACTTC. Complete variable domain (other parts from reference TRBV2 and TRBJ2-4): EPEVTQTPSHQVTQMGQEVILRCVPISNHLYFYWYRQILGQKVEFLVSFYNNEISEKSEIFDDQFSVERPDGSNFTLKIRSTKLEDSAMYFCASRITSGGHIQYFGAGTRLSVL.